These T cell receptor beta chains were read from a single sample in a study of OX40 agonist ivuxolimab in advanced cancers. Libraries were prepared by immunoSEQ multiplex PCR; TCRdb keeps only in-frame clonotypes and omits some of them. The sample shows 99,000 or so clones, 85% to 95% of them seen only once. Sequenced here: CD4+ or CD8+ T cells sorted from blood, sampled in a trial of the OX40 agonist ivuxolimab. Source of these receptors: an adult with an advanced solid tumor such as melanoma, head and neck, liver or kidney cancer. Both conserved end residues are part of each CDR3. The D gene is left open where the match is weak. A clone size is listed for some rows: how often the clone was seen (once, few, many), or a class if it is expanded.

J gene: TRBJ2-4
CDR3 length: 13
D gene: -
clone size: -
V gene: TRBV4-2
CDR3 DNA: TGTGCCAGCAGCCAAGAAAGAACTGCCGCTCAGTACTTC
CDR3 protein: CASSQERTAAQYF

J gene: TRBJ2-1
CDR3 length: 14
D gene: TRBD2
clone size: -
V gene: TRBV10-3
CDR3 DNA: TGTGCCACCACTAGCGGGAGCTCCTACAATGAGCAGTTCTTC
CDR3 protein: CATTSGSSYNEQFF

J gene: TRBJ1-3
CDR3 length: 14
D gene: -
clone size: -
V gene: TRBV4-3
CDR3 DNA: TGCGCCAGCAGACAGGGCATCTCTGGAAACACCATATATTTT
CDR3 protein: CASRQGISGNTIYF

J gene: TRBJ1-1
CDR3 length: 14
D gene: -
clone size: -
V gene: TRBV5-1
CDR3 DNA: TGCGCCAGCAGCTTAACTCGAGGCAGGGATGGGGCTTTCTTT
CDR3 protein: CASSLTRGRDGAFF

J gene: TRBJ1-2
CDR3 length: 16
D gene: -
clone size: -
V gene: TRBV6-6
CDR3 DNA: TGTGCCAGCAGTTACGAGGCAGCCTGGACTAACTATGGCTACACCTTC
CDR3 protein: CASSYEAAWTNYGYTF

J gene: TRBJ1-2
CDR3 length: 13
D gene: TRBD1
clone size: -
V gene: TRBV7-2
CDR3 DNA: TGTGCCAGCAGCTTCGACAGGGTAGGGGGCTACACCTTC
CDR3 protein: CASSFDRVGGYTF

J gene: TRBJ2-5
CDR3 length: 13
D gene: -
clone size: -
V gene: TRBV19
CDR3 DNA: TGTGCCAGTAGTAGGGCGCAGGAAGAGACCCAGTACTTC
CDR3 protein: CASSRAQEETQYF

J gene: TRBJ2-3
CDR3 length: 16
D gene: TRBD2
clone size: -
V gene: TRBV28
CDR3 DNA: TGTGCCAGCAGTCCCGGGACTACCTTATTCAGAGATACGCAGTATTTT
CDR3 protein: CASSPGTTLFRDTQYF

J gene: TRBJ1-1
CDR3 length: 14
D gene: -
clone size: -
V gene: TRBV4-3
CDR3 DNA: TGCGCCAGCAGCCATCGGGGGCGCAACACTGAAGCTTTCTTT
CDR3 protein: CASSHRGRNTEAFF

J gene: TRBJ2-1
CDR3 length: 15
D gene: -
clone size: -
V gene: TRBV30
CDR3 DNA: TGTGCCTGGGACCGTTGGGGCGGCAGAACAAATGAGCAGTTCTTC
CDR3 protein: CAWDRWGGRTNEQFF

J gene: TRBJ1-5
CDR3 length: 14
D gene: TRBD1
clone size: -
V gene: TRBV19
CDR3 DNA: TGTGCCAGTACCATGTGGGGACAGAATCAGCCCCAGCATTTT
CDR3 protein: CASTMWGQNQPQHF

J gene: TRBJ2-1
CDR3 length: 12
D gene: -
clone size: once
V gene: TRBV11-2
CDR3 DNA: TGTGCCAGCAGCTTAACTCCCAATGAGCAGTTCTTC
CDR3 protein: CASSLTPNEQFF

J gene: TRBJ1-2
CDR3 length: 14
D gene: -
clone size: -
V gene: TRBV27
CDR3 DNA: TGTGCCAGCAGTTTATTAGGCAGGAACTATGGCTACACCTTC
CDR3 protein: CASSLLGRNYGYTF

J gene: TRBJ2-3
CDR3 length: 14
D gene: -
clone size: -
V gene: TRBV5-1
CDR3 DNA: TGCGCCAGCAGCTTGGTCGCGGGCACAGATACGCAGTATTTT
CDR3 protein: CASSLVAGTDTQYF

J gene: TRBJ1-2
CDR3 length: 16
D gene: -
clone size: -
V gene: TRBV19
CDR3 DNA: TGTGCCAGTAGTACACAAGGACGGACAGCATACTATGGCTACACCTTC
CDR3 protein: CASSTQGRTAYYGYTF

J gene: TRBJ1-3
CDR3 length: 17
D gene: TRBD1
clone size: -
V gene: TRBV18
CDR3 DNA: TGTGCCAGCACTAGGACAGGAAAGACCTCCTCTGGAAACACCATATATTTT
CDR3 protein: CASTRTGKTSSGNTIYF